A selection of T cell receptor beta chains follows, all from one sample in a study of blood T cell repertoires in COVID-19. This table comes from immunoSEQ multiplex PCR, and its TCRdb copy is limited to in-frame clones, with some not included. The sample carries almost 50,000 clones, 68% recorded once. The sequenced material came from peripheral blood. These receptors came from a woman between 65 and 79 years old with acute or convalescent COVID-19. CDR3s include the opening cysteine and the closing phenylalanine or tryptophan. D genes are given only for firm matches. Size values are once, few and many counts, or a class for expanded clones, and some rows have none.

16 TRBD1 TRBJ1-1 TRBV5-1 . TGCGCCAGCAGCTTGGGGTCCGGGACAGGGAGAACTGAAGCTTTCTTT CASSLGSGTGRTEAFF
14 . TRBJ1-5 TRBV28 . TGTGCCAGCAGTTTAGGTTGGGGAGATCAGCCCCAGCATTTT CASSLGWGDQPQHF
17 . TRBJ2-5 TRBV24-1 . TGTGCCACCAGTGATATTGGAGGAGGGCGTACACAAGAGACCCAGTACTTC CATSDIGGGRTQETQYF
17 . TRBJ1-5 TRBV3-1/TRBV3-2 few TGTGCCAGCAGCCAAGCCGGGACTACCCACGGGAATCAGCCCCAGCATTTT CASSQAGTTHGNQPQHF
18 TRBD1 TRBJ2-1 TRBV7-3 . TGTGCCAGCAGCTTGGGACAGCTTACACCTACACTGTACAATGAGCAGTTCTTC CASSLGQLTPTLYNEQFF
13 . TRBJ2-5 TRBV5-4 . TGTGCCAGCTCTAGTGCAGCGTTCGGGACCCAGTACTTC CASSSAAFGTQYF
16 TRBD1 TRBJ1-6 TRBV29-1 . TGCAGCGTTGAAGACTACCGGGACAGAGATAATTCACCCCTCCACTTT CSVEDYRDRDNSPLHF
20 . TRBJ2-3 TRBV12-1 . TGTGCCAGCAGCTTTGCGGATCGGGTGGACTGCCGACGGGGCACAGATACGCAGTATTTT CASSFADRVDCRRGTDTQYF
15 TRBD2 TRBJ2-7 TRBV7-2 . TGTGCCAGCAGCTTAGAGCGGGGGAGCTCCTACGAGCAGTACTTC CASSLERGSSYEQYF
16 TRBD1 TRBJ1-2 TRBV6-6 few TGTGCCAGCAGGAAAAGGACAGGACGGGCGTTCTATGGCTACACCTTC CASRKRTGRAFYGYTF
12 . TRBJ2-1 TRBV5-6 . TGTGCCAGCAGCTTTGGCGGGAATGAGCAGTTCTTC CASSFGGNEQFF
13 . TRBJ1-6 TRBV27 . TGTGCCAGCAGCAACAGGGAGTACTCACCCCTCCACTTT CASSNREYSPLHF
14 . TRBJ2-3 TRBV6-5 few TGTGCCAGCAGTCCAATGCGGGGAGCAGATACGCAGTATTTT CASSPMRGADTQYF
18 TRBD2 TRBJ2-7 TRBV28 . TGTGCCAGCAGTTCCTACCCCTCAGGGGTAGCGGGACACAACGAGCAGTACTTC CASSSYPSGVAGHNEQYF
12 . TRBJ1-2 TRBV25-1 . TGTGCCTCAGGGGCGCCTAACTATGGCTACACCTTC CASGAPNYGYTF
19 TRBD2 TRBJ2-1 TRBV13 few TGTGCCAGCAGCTTTTATCCACCCATGGGGACTAGCGGCTCTAATGAGCAGTTCTTC CASSFYPPMGTSGSNEQFF
15 TRBD1 TRBJ1-1 TRBV11-2 . TGTGCCAGCAGCATCCGGGACAGCCCGAACACTGAAGCTTTCTTT CASSIRDSPNTEAFF
13 . TRBJ1-1 TRBV5-4 . TGTGCCAGCAGCTTGAAAGCGGGAAGAGAAGCTTTCTTT CASSLKAGREAFF
13 . TRBJ1-6 TRBV10-1 few TGCGCCAGCAGTAAGGACAGAGACTCACCCCTCCACTTT CASSKDRDSPLHF
13 . TRBJ1-5 TRBV30 . TGTGCCTGGAGTGGGACAGACGGACAGCCCCAGCATTTT CAWSGTDGQPQHF
12 . TRBJ1-2 TRBV5-1 . TGCGCCAGCAGCCCGGGTGTTGGCGGCTACACCTTC CASSPGVGGYTF
13 . TRBJ2-5 TRBV19 . TGTGCCAGTAGTTCGTCAGATCAAGAGACCCAGTACTTC CASSSSDQETQYF
13 TRBD2 TRBJ2-7 TRBV6-5 . TGTGCCAGCAAAAGCGGGGTGGGTCACGAGCAGTACTTC CASKSGVGHEQYF